This record covers a single T cell receptor (beta chain). At one of its ends the junction is not consistent with the germline gene, which may arise from a read error. TCRdb processed the RT-PCR reads anew with MiXCR; each CDR3 protein has one entry. The table records 90,000 to 120,000 distinct CDR3 sequences, approximately 35% of them present only once. CDR1 is SNHLY, CDR2 FYNNEI, per germline. The CDR3 length is 11 residues. These data belong to a study of patients and donors after allogeneic stem cell transplantation. This rearrangement joins TRBV2 to TRBJ1-2; TRBD1 agrees at 8 bases. This TCR was sampled from a human donor who was either an allogeneic HSCT recipient or a stem cell or donor lymphocyte infusion donor (not recorded which). It is not recorded whose cells these are; they may come from a transplant donor. Sequenced sample: blood, either unsorted or a sorted T cell fraction (not recorded which). The CDR3 DNA follows: TGTGCCAGCAGTTTGAGGGGGGACAGGTCCTTC. Protein: CASSLRGDRSF.